What follows are 6 T cell receptor beta chains derived from one specimen sequenced in a study of Graves' ophthalmopathy and Graves' hyperthyroidism. Amplification of the TCR beta CDR3 regions used RNA transcripts (as template). The library came from an HTBI-primed first-round RT-PCR and a second-round multiplex PCR. TCRdb recomputed calls from the multiplex PCR reads with MiXCR, one row per CDR3 protein. The repertoire holds about 500,000 distinct CDR3 sequences, with under 45% as singletons. Source material: peripheral blood or thyroid tissue (not recorded which). The receptors derive from an adult man with Graves' hyperthyroidism.

This clonotype was recorded many times. V gene TRBV20-1 combines with J gene TRBJ1-6; 8 nucleotides match TRBD1. V dropped 4 bases and J dropped 9; count of bases not matched to a gene: 5. CDR3 size: 13 residues. Germline V gene sequence: CDR1 DFQATT, CDR2 SNEGSKA (reference sequence). The CDR3 DNA is TGCAGTGCTACCCAGGGGGCTTCTTCACCCCTCCACTTT. Its protein product is CSATQGASSPLHF.

The chain joins TRBV7-8 to TRBJ1-1; a weak D match, TRBD1 (6 bases). Trimming took 6 bases from V and 6 from J, leaving 17 bases between them. This CDR3 region has 14 residues. In germline, CDR1 is SGHVS, CDR2 FQNEAQ. DNA for the CDR3: TGTGCCAGCAGATGGGACATCAGTGACGCTGAAGCTTTCTTT. It encodes CASRWDISDAEAFF. Looking up the rest from reference TRBV7-8 and TRBJ1-1 gives the full variable domain: GAGVSQSPRYKVAKRGQDVALRCDPISGHVSLFWYQQALGQGPEFLTYFQNEAQLDKSGLPSDRFFAERPEGSVSTLKIQRTQQEDSAVYLCASRWDISDAEAFFGQGTRLTVV.

The table lists this clonotype with many counts. The CDR3 DNA is TGTGCCAGCAGTTTAAAGGGAAACACCATATATTTT. This encodes CASSLKGNTIYF. The genes are TRBV12-3 or TRBV12-4 and TRBJ1-3; D is ambiguous. Between the trimmed V and J ends, which lost 2 bases and 4 bases, there was a span of 3 bases. The CDR3 has 12 residues.

The CDR3 nucleotides are TGCAGTGCTAGAGGACAGGGGAGGAATTCACCCCTCCACTTT. Translating it yields CSARGQGRNSPLHF. The genes are TRBV20-1 and TRBJ1-6; TRBD1 matches 8 bases. Germline V gives CDR1 DFQATT, CDR2 SNEGSKA (reference sequence). V was pared by 1 base and J by 7 bases, with 3 bases of the junction left unmatched. The CDR3 spans 14 residues.

This clonotype was picked up a small number of times. The V call is TRBV28, the J call TRBJ2-5, with 11 bases lining up with TRBD2. The CDR3 has 15 amino acids. The junction had 5 bases not matched to a gene; V was cut back by 6 bases and J by 2 bases. Per germline, CDR1 MDHEN and CDR2 SYDVKM. The CDR3 spells CASRELAGEQETQYF. CDR3 in DNA: TGTGCCAGCAGGGAACTAGCGGGGGAGCAAGAGACCCAGTACTTC.

This clonotype was seen only a few times. The gene calls are TRBV6-1 and TRBJ1-5; 7 bases fit TRBD1. Per germline, CDR1 MNHNS and CDR2 SASEGT. The CDR3 covers 15 residues. J lost 3 bases, V lost 5 bases, and 7 bases had no gene match. CDR3 nucleotide sequence: TGTGCCAGCAGTATACAGGGGAGAGACAATCAGCCCCAGCATTTT. Translated, it gives CASSIQGRDNQPQHF.